This T cell receptor beta chain was sequenced for a study of TIL therapy for anti-PD-1-resistant metastatic lung cancer. The sample's time point: pre-treatment sample, taken before nivolumab and TIL therapy. The tumor samples were excised metastases, mostly pleural nodules or supraclavicular lymph nodes. Enrollment ran from October 2017 to early 2020. This was the immunoSEQ v3 assay. Method: immunoSEQ multiplex PCR; TCRdb's copy keeps in-frame clones and lacks some. Altogether about 50,000 clones are present, approximately 70% being singletons, with the ten largest covering 5.6%. CDR3 size: 12 residues. Trimming left V 4 bases short and J 1 base short, with 4 bases between. Germline lookup yields CDR1 MNHEY and CDR2 SVGAGI.

This sample comprised tumor tissue, obtained at baseline. The rearrangement links TRBV6-5 to TRBJ2-5, with D uncertain. The TCR originated in a person aged 25-85 years with non-small cell lung cancer. As DNA, the CDR3 is TGTGCCAGCAGTTGGGGCCAAGAGACCCAGTACTTC. This sequence encodes CASSWGQETQYF.